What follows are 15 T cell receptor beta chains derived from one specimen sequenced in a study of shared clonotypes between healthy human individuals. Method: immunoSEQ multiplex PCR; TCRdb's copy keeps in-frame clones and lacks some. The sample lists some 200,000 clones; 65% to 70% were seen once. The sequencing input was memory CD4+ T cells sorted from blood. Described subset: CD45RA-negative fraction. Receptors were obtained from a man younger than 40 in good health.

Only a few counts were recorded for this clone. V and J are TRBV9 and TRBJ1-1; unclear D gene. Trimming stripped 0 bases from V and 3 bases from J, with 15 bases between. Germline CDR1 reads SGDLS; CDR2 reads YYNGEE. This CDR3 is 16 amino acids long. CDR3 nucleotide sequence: TGTGCCAGCAGCGTAGGAGTGGCGGGGTGGGACACTGAAGCTTTCTTT. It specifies CASSVGVAGWDTEAFF.

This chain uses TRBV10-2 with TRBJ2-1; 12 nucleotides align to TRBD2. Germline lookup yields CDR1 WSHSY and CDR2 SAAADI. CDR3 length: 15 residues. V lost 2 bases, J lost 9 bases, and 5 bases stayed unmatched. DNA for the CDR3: TGCGCCAGCAGTGAGCTAGCGGGAGGGAACGGTGAGCAGTTCTTC. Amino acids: CASSELAGGNGEQFF.

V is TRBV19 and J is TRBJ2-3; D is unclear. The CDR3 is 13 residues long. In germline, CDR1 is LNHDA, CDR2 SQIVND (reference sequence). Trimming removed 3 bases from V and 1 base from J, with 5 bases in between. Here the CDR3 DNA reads TGTGCCAGTAGTATTTGGGGCACAGATACGCAGTATTTT. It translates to CASSIWGTDTQYF. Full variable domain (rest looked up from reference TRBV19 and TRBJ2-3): DGGITQSPKYLFRKEGQNVTLSCEQNLNHDAMYWYRQDPGQGLRLIYYSQIVNDFQKGDIAEGYSVSREKKESFPLTVTSAQKNPTAFYLCASSIWGTDTQYFGPGTRLTVL.

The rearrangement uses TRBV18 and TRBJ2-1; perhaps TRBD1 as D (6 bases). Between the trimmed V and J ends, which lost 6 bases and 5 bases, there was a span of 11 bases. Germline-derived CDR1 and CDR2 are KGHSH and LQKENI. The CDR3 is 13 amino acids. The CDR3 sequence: CASSWTEHNEQFF. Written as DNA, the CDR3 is TGTGCCAGCTCTTGGACAGAGCACAATGAGCAGTTCTTC.

CDR3 residues: CASSLRVAGTHEQYF. CDR3 bases: TGTGCCAGCAGCTTAAGGGTAGCGGGGACCCACGAGCAGTACTTC. The chain couples TRBV14 to TRBJ2-7; 8 nucleotides align to TRBD2. Trimming took 5 bases from V and 5 from J; bases not matched to a gene: 11. The CDR3 contains 15 residues. Germline values: CDR1 SGHDN, CDR2 FVKESK.

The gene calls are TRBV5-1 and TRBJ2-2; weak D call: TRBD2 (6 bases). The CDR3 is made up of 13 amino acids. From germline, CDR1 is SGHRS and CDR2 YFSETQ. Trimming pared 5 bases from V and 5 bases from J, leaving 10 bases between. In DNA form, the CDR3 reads TGCGCCAGCAGAAAACGGGAGACCGGGGAGCTGTTTTTT. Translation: CASRKRETGELFF.

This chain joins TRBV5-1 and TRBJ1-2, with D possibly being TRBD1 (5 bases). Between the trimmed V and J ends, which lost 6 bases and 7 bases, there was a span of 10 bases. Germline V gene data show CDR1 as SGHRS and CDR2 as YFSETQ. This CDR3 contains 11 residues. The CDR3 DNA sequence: TGCGCCAGCAAAGAGGACATTGGCTACACCTTC. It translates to CASKEDIGYTF. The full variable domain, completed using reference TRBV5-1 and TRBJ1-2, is KAGVTQTPRYLIKTRGQQVTLSCSPISGHRSVSWYQQTPGQGLQFLFEYFSETQRNKGNFPGRFSGRQFSNSRSEMNVSTLELGDSALYLCASKEDIGYTFGSGTRLTVV.

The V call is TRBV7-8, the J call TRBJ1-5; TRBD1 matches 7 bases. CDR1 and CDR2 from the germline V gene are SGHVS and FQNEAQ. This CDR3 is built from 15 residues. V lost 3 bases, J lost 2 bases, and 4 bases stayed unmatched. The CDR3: CASSFRQGGNQPQHF. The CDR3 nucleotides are TGTGCCAGCAGCTTCCGACAGGGTGGCAATCAGCCCCAGCATTTT.

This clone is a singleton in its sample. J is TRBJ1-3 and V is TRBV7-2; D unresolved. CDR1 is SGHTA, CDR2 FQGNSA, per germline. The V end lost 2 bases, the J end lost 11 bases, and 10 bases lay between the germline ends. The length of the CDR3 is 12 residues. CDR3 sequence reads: CASSLMREPIYF. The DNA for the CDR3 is TGTGCCAGCAGCTTAATGAGGGAACCCATATATTTT.

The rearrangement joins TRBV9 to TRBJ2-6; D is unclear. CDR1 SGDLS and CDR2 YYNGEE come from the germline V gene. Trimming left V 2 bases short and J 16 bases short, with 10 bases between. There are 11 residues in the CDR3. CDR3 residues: CASSVGRSLTF. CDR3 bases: TGTGCCAGCAGCGTCGGGCGTTCTCTGACTTTC.

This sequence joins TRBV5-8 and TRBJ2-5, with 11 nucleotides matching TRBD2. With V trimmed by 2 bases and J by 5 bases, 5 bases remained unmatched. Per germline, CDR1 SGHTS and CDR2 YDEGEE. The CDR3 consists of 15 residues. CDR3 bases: TGTGCCAGCAGCTTTAGCGGGAGGGCCGGTGAGACCCAGTACTTC. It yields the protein CASSFSGRAGETQYF.

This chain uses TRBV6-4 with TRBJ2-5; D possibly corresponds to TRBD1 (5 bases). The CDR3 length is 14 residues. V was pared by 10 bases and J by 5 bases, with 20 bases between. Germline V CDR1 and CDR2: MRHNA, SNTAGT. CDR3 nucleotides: TGTGCCACCGAACAGGTAGTACGACTTGAGACCCAGTACTTC. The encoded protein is CATEQVVRLETQYF.

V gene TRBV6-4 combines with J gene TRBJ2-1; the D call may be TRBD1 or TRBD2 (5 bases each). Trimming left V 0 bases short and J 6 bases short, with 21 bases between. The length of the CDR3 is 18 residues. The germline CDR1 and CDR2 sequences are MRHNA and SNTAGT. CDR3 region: CASSDSLWGPGRPNEQFF. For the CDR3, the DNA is TGTGCCAGCAGTGACTCATTATGGGGACCTGGTAGGCCCAATGAGCAGTTCTTC.

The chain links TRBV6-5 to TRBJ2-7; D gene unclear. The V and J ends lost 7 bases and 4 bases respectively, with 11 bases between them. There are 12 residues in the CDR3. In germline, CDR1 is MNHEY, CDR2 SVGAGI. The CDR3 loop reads CASKGTGYEQYF. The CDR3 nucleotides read TGTGCCAGCAAGGGAACTGGGTACGAGCAGTACTTC.

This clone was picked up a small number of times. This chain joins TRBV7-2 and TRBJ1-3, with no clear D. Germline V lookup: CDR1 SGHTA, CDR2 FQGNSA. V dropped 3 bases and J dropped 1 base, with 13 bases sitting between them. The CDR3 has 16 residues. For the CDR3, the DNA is TGTGCCAGCAGCTTTTACTCGGATCGTTCTGGAAACACCATATATTTT. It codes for CASSFYSDRSGNTIYF.